This T cell receptor (beta chain) was captured in a study of PD-L1 blockade in urothelial cancer. Every PCR received spiked-in synthetic TCR analog templates. Some clones are missing from TCRdb's copy, which holds only in-frame ones; the method was immunoSEQ multiplex PCR. The sample lists approximately 47,000 clones; around four fifths were seen once. In its sample, this clone was seen a few times. Stated time point: pretreatment peripheral blood. The CDR3 length is 15 residues. From germline, CDR1 is MNHEY and CDR2 SVGAGI. V was cut by 6 bases and J by 5 bases, with 16 bases left in between. This chain links TRBV6-5 with TRBJ1-4, with D unresolved. The specimen was PBMCs, collected around atezolizumab (anti-PD-L1) treatment. This TCR derives from a man aged 50 or older with urothelial cancer. This chain's CDR3 is CASSSGRVVNEKLFF. The CDR3 DNA reads TGTGCCAGCAGCTCCGGCCGGGTCGTGAATGAAAAACTGTTTTTT.